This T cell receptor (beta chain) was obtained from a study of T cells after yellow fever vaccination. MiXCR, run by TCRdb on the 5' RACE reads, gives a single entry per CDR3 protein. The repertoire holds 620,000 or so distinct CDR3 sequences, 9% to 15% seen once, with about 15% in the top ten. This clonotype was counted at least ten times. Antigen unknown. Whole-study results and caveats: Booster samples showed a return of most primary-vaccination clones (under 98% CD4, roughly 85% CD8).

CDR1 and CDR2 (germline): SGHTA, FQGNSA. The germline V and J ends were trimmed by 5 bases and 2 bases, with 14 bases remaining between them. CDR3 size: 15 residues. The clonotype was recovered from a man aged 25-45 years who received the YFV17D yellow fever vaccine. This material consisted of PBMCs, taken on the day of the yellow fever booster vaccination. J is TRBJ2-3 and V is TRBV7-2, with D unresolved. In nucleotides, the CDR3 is TGTGCCAGCAGCACCCCGTTGGGAAACACAGATACGCAGTATTTT. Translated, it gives CASSTPLGNTDTQYF.